Shown below are 20 T cell receptor beta chains from a single sample sequenced in a study of cytomegalovirus exposure and HLA in healthy donors. The PCR used 60 Vbeta and 13 Jbeta primers. Produced via immunoSEQ multiplex PCR; TCRdb's table is partial and in-frame only. Of over 150,000 clones in the sample, approximately 80% are singletons; the top ten hold around a tenth. Sequencing was carried out using PBMCs. These receptor sequences come from a man younger than 35 in good health and CMV-seropositive.

Here the CDR3 DNA reads TGTGCCACCAGCAGAGATCTTACTAGCGGGAGTGTCGCCTACGAGCAGTACTTC. It translates to CATSRDLTSGSVAYEQYF. The V call is TRBV15, the J call TRBJ2-7; the match to TRBD2 covers 11 bases. V shed 0 bases, J shed 2 bases, and the junction held 9 bases outside the gene matches. The CDR3 covers 18 residues. Looked up from germline, CDR1 is LNHNV and CDR2 is YYDKDF (reference sequence).

V is TRBV9 and J is TRBJ1-1, with TRBD1 matching 11 bases. The ends lost 2 bases at V and 3 bases at J; junction bases unmatched: 3. The CDR3 is made up of 15 amino acids. Per the germline V gene, CDR1 is SGDLS and CDR2 is YYNGEE. The CDR3 DNA is TGTGCCAGCAGCGTTGGGACAGGGGGGGACACTGAAGCTTTCTTT. Residues: CASSVGTGGDTEAFF.

This clone was observed a single time. The chain couples TRBV19 to TRBJ2-7; 13 bases match TRBD2. CDR1 and CDR2 (germline): LNHDA, SQIVND (reference sequence). The CDR3 spans 15 residues. Losses at the gene ends were 3 bases for V and 2 bases for J; bases not matched to a gene: 1. Here the CDR3 reads CASSIGLAGAYEQYF. The CDR3 region has the DNA TGTGCCAGTAGTATTGGACTAGCGGGAGCCTACGAGCAGTACTTC.

This clone has a handful of counts. This chain joins TRBV5-4 and TRBJ2-3; weak D call: TRBD1 (6 bases). Germline values: CDR1 SGHNT, CDR2 YYREEE (reference sequence). Trimming cost V 6 bases and J 6 bases, with 20 bases left between them. The CDR3 consists of 15 residues. CDR3 protein: CASTLQSGESDTQYF. Here the CDR3 DNA reads TGTGCCAGCACTCTCCAATCAGGGGAATCGGATACGCAGTATTTT.

V is TRBV11-2 and J is TRBJ2-1; TRBD1 matches at 7 bases. Losses at the gene ends were 3 bases for V and 10 bases for J; bases not matched to a gene: 0. There are 11 residues in the CDR3. The germline CDR1 and CDR2 sequences are SGHAT and FQNNGV. CDR3 bases: TGTGCCAGCAGCTTGACAGGGGAGCAGTTCTTC. Encoded protein: CASSLTGEQFF.

The chain joins TRBV11-2 to TRBJ2-5; 10 nucleotides agree with TRBD2. Trimming took 4 bases from V and 4 from J; bases not matched to a gene: 0. The CDR3 has 13 amino acids. Germline values: CDR1 SGHAT, CDR2 FQNNGV. The CDR3 is CASSSSGRETQYF. CDR3 in DNA: TGTGCCAGCAGCTCTAGCGGGAGAGAGACCCAGTACTTC.

The rearrangement uses TRBV25-1 and TRBJ1-3, with D unclear. Trimming took 3 bases from V and 4 from J, leaving 13 bases between them. Germline V CDR1 and CDR2: MGHDK, SYGVNS. This CDR3 region has 15 residues. DNA for the CDR3: TGTGCCAGCAGTGATCCTTATGTGAGAGGAAACACCATATATTTT. Translation gives CASSDPYVRGNTIYF. The full variable domain, completed using reference TRBV25-1 and TRBJ1-3, is EADIYQTPRYLVIGTGKKITLECSQTMGHDKMYWYQQDPGMELHLIHYSYGVNSTEKGDLSSESTVSRIRTEHFPLTLESARPSHTSQYLCASSDPYVRGNTIYFGEGSWLTVV.

The chain links TRBV29-1 to TRBJ1-1; D not resolved. The V gene lost 2 bases and the J gene lost 0 bases, with 19 bases spanning the gap. The CDR3 sequence is 17 residues long. Germline CDR1 SQVTM, CDR2 ANQGSEA. This CDR3 reads CSVELFPSQALNTEAFF. The DNA of the CDR3 is TGCAGCGTTGAACTGTTCCCCTCTCAGGCGTTGAACACTGAAGCTTTCTTT.

The chain combines TRBV5-6 with TRBJ2-2; D gene uncertain. The CDR3 runs to 14 residues. V dropped 2 bases and J dropped 4 bases, with 9 bases sitting between them. Germline V gives CDR1 SGHDT, CDR2 YYEEEE. CDR3 in amino acids: CASSFSHLTGELFF. In nucleotides, the CDR3 is TGTGCCAGCAGCTTTTCACACCTCACCGGGGAGCTGTTTTTT.

The chain uses TRBV27 and TRBJ2-3; 8 bases align to TRBD2. V shed 8 bases, J shed 0 bases, and the junction held 7 bases outside the gene matches. The germline V gene has CDR1 MNHEY and CDR2 SMNVEV (reference sequence). The CDR3 covers 15 residues. The CDR3 nucleotides read TGTGCCAGCGGCCTACTAGCGGCGAGCACAGATACGCAGTATTTT. Translated: CASGLLAASTDTQYF.

This clone showed up just a few times. The V gene is TRBV7-2, the J gene TRBJ2-3, with 10 bases that match TRBD2. The CDR3 is 16 residues long. Losses at the gene ends were 5 bases for V and 2 bases for J; bases not matched to a gene: 7. Per germline, CDR1 SGHTA and CDR2 FQGNSA. CDR3 loop: CASSPRTSGFTDTQYF. The CDR3 DNA reads as TGTGCCAGCAGCCCGCGGACTAGCGGCTTCACAGATACGCAGTATTTT.

The chain has TRBV29-1 and TRBJ2-5; D might be TRBD2 (7 bases). CDR1 SQVTM and CDR2 ANQGSEA come from the germline V gene. The CDR3 is 17 amino acids. V dropped 3 bases and J dropped 1 base, with 21 bases sitting between them. CDR3: CSVDRQEGGGTQETQYF. The DNA for the CDR3 is TGCAGCGTTGATCGGCAGGAGGGGGGGGGAACCCAAGAGACCCAGTACTTC.

This sequence joins TRBV7-9 and TRBJ1-6; D might be TRBD1 (6 bases). Per the germline V gene, CDR1 is SEHNR and CDR2 is FQNEAQ (reference sequence). V lost 4 bases to trimming and J lost 8 bases, with 12 bases between them. There are 14 residues in the CDR3. The CDR3 sequence: CASSSDSEHSPLHF. The CDR3 region has the DNA TGTGCCAGCAGCTCGGACAGCGAGCATTCACCCCTCCACTTT.

The genes are TRBV7-9 and TRBJ1-5; maybe TRBD1 (5 bases). Germline V gene lookup returns CDR1 SEHNR and CDR2 FQNEAQ (reference sequence). V lost 4 bases, J lost 6 bases, and 10 bases lay in between. The CDR3 extends over 13 amino acids. CDR3 DNA sequence: TGTGCCAGCAGCTCAAATCAGGGTCAGCCCCAGCATTTT. It yields the protein CASSSNQGQPQHF. Complete variable domain (other parts from reference TRBV7-9 and TRBJ1-5): DTGVSQNPRHKITKRGQNVTFRCDPISEHNRLYWYRQTLGQGPEFLTYFQNEAQLEKSRLLSDRFSAERPKGSFSTLEIQRTEQGDSAMYLCASSSNQGQPQHFGDGTRLSIL.

The rearrangement links TRBV27 to TRBJ2-5; a possible D gene is TRBD1 (5 bases). CDR1 and CDR2 from the germline V gene are MNHEY and SMNVEV (reference sequence). The CDR3 totals 12 residues. V was shortened by 9 bases and J by 8 bases, with 16 bases between the two germline ends. CDR3 DNA sequence: TGTGCCAGTTCGAGCCCCACAGGTACCCAGTACTTC. This encodes CASSSPTGTQYF.

This rearrangement joins TRBV5-5 to TRBJ2-7; 7 nucleotides agree with TRBD2. CDR1 SGHKS and CDR2 YYEKEE come from the germline V gene (reference sequence). This CDR3 contains 14 residues. V was clipped by 0 bases and J by 2 bases; unmatched bases: 2. The CDR3 region has the DNA TGTGCCAGCAGCTTGGCGGGAGGTGCCTACGAGCAGTACTTC. Its protein product is CASSLAGGAYEQYF.

A single count supports this clone. J is TRBJ2-3 and V is TRBV6-4, with 7 bases aligning to TRBD2. There are 13 residues in the CDR3. Trimming cost V 4 bases and J 4 bases; bases outside gene matches: 2. Germline CDR1 MRHNA, CDR2 SNTAGT. Here the CDR3 reads CASSGGGADTQYF. The CDR3 nucleotides are TGTGCCAGCAGTGGCGGGGGTGCAGATACGCAGTATTTT.

The count of this clone is one. J is TRBJ2-2 and V is TRBV30, with a possible D match to TRBD2 (5 bases). V gave up 6 bases and J gave up 4 bases, with 6 bases separating them. This CDR3 has 11 residues. Germline CDR1 is GTSNPN and CDR2 is SVGIG (reference sequence). The CDR3 here is CACRGTGELFF. The CDR3 DNA reads as TGTGCCTGTCGGGGCACCGGGGAGCTGTTTTTT.

The chain employs TRBV6-5 and TRBJ1-2; the D gene is possibly TRBD1 (5 bases). V lost 9 bases to trimming and J lost 8 bases, with 19 bases between them. CDR1 and CDR2 from the germline V gene are MNHEY and SVGAGI. This CDR3 is 13 amino acids long. CDR3 nucleotides: TGTGCCAGTAGGCAGGGAAAAACTATGGGCTACACCTTC. It codes for CASRQGKTMGYTF.

This clone was seen a single time. The V call is TRBV30, the J call TRBJ1-1, with 7 bases lining up with TRBD1. Germline CDR1 GTSNPN, CDR2 SVGIG (reference sequence). Trimming cost V 1 base and J 4 bases; bases outside gene matches: 9. The CDR3 loop spans 15 amino acids. As DNA, the CDR3 is TGTGCCTGGAGTGAACTAACAGGGGATCTCACTGAAGCTTTCTTT. Its protein is CAWSELTGDLTEAFF.